This T cell receptor (beta chain) was captured by sequencing in a study of cytomegalovirus exposure and HLA in healthy donors (dated by TCRdb to 2015 to 2018). Background on the whole study: An earlier analysis of roughly 500 of the donors reported approximately 290 Gb of sequence data and around 110 million unique TCR beta sequences from 190 million or so T cells. An early release covering approximately 600 HLA-typed donors comprised about 320 gigabases of sequencing data and tens of millions of unique TCR sequences. The genetic ancestry cluster associated with self-reported Caucasian donors included about 81% of the approximately 410 genotyped donors. The study aimed to test whether cataloging public T cell receptors could reveal signatures of past pathogen exposure. Using immunosequencing, the study profiled T cell repertoires from around 670 subjects and related those repertoires to cytomegalovirus serostatus. A separate validation cohort of 100 to 150 different subjects was used in addition to the approximately 640-subject first cohort. To predict cytomegalovirus infection status, the study combined high-throughput TCR immunosequencing, statistical association of individual TCRs with disease status, and machine learning. A later analysis re-examined previously published TCR beta repertoires from over 500 donors and added high-resolution HLA genotyping to investigate patterns of TCR occurrence. In the later analysis, no new phenotypic data were used to find candidate immune exposures; instead, reliance was placed on TCR beta sequences and their occurrence across donors. In an earlier analysis of roughly 600 of the donors, high-throughput TCR beta sequencing was used to judge whether each TCR beta V gene segment behaved as functional or pseudogenic. Donor age, sex, ethnicity and CMV serostatus were compiled together with the repertoire data. Genome-wide SNP genotypes for about 60% of the 666 donors were used in a later genetic analysis, which treated that subset as a discovery cohort. All discovery cohort repertoires had been generated on a single sequencing platform. Both class I and class II loci were covered by HLA typing, at four-digit resolution. Typing coverage varied by locus: roughly 620-630 donors for A, B, C, DRB1 and DQB1; approximately 500 for DQA1; more than 600 for DPA1; 400 to 480 for DPB1. A handful of DR-DQ haplotypes were handled as single units for association and clustering because linkage in the cohort was strong. Across approximately 400 genotyped donors of the cohort, an average of about 240,000 unique TCR beta nucleotide sequences per donor were sequenced, and approximately 19% of those sequences were non-productive. General findings and caveats noted by the study authors: The authors suggested that the approach could potentially be extended to other disease states and immunological phenotypes. Specific HLA alleles were associated with 15,000 to 20,000 TCR beta sequences at a false discovery rate of 0.05 in a later analysis. In vitro tests confirmed that a few of the cytomegalovirus-associated TCR beta chains recognize cytomegalovirus antigens. Most TCR sequences were seen in very few donors, while some public TCRs were found in many individuals. Because HLA typing was missing for some donors at each locus, association tests included only the typed subset. An earlier analysis of some 590 of the donors showed that most TCR beta V segments appeared in productive rearrangements either about 87% or about 30% of the time, which broadly matched IMGT annotations. The earlier analysis of 450 to 700 of the donors excluded some 15 rarely observed V segments, including chromosome 9 orphons, because counts were too low. When HLA alleles, especially DR and DQ, strongly co-occurred, TCR associations were difficult to assign to individual alleles. Most CMV-associated TCR beta chains appeared to be HLA-restricted in a later analysis, and the HLA associations seemed to be driven largely by CMV exposure. Immune exposure information for the cohort was limited to CMV serostatus. Some IMGT-functional V segments, including TRBV6-2 and TRBV6-3, could not be told apart with the 87-base-pair reads, so those segments were excluded. A later genetic analysis reported fewer N-insertions in productive TCRs among donors in an Asian-associated ancestry cluster than the roughly 700-donor mean. In a later genetic analysis, a missense DCLRE1C variant was associated with V-gene and J-gene trimming of TCR beta chains, and the association was replicated in an independent cohort. In a later analysis, HLA-associated TCR beta chains were found to be more clonally expanded and to have lower generation probabilities than equally common non-associated chains. Correlated functional status among segregating V segments might be attributable to linkage disequilibrium, but an unknown experimental factor could not be ruled out. The presence/absence analyses assumed that sequencing depth was roughly uniform across donors, and that assumption may not be true. A total of 164 TCR beta chains were listed by the study as associated with cytomegalovirus. According to a later analysis, TCR association rates differed among HLA loci, with DRB1 alleles showing the most associated TCRs and HLA-C alleles showing the fewest. The classifier was reported to diagnose cytomegalovirus status with high specificity and sensitivity in both the original cohort and the validation cohort. According to a later analysis, parvovirus B19, influenza, CMV and Epstein-Barr virus appeared linked to several top co-occurrence clusters. A cluster of highly shared sequence variants was judged likely to be a technical artifact of the sequencing pipeline. A further reported finding was that TCR beta sequences accurately predicted the HLA-A and HLA-B alleles for most subjects in the first cohort. This cohort had only TCR beta chains sequenced, and the lack of alpha or paired-chain data limited which features could be detected.

As for this clone: What antigen it recognizes has not been identified. The sample holds no much larger clone one base away, and base qualities are not on file.

The library was prepared using the immunoSEQ multiplex PCR assay. For the multiplex PCR, a mixture combining 60 forward primers for TCR Vbeta segments and 13 reverse primers for TCR Jbeta segments was used. The CDR3 region of rearranged TCR beta genes was amplified from genomic DNA by a multiplex PCR assay. The amplified TCR beta libraries were sequenced on the Illumina HiSeq System as 87-base-pair reads. Per the source publication's procedure: A later analysis tallied 75 million to 95 million unique TCR beta chains across the 660 or so repertoires, and approximately 12 million of those chains were shared by two or more donors. A nearest-neighbor algorithm error-corrected the raw reads and collapsed the reads into unique sequences, merging closely related sequences to remove PCR and sequencing errors. Alignment of CDR3 sequences to IMGT reference sequences was used to assign V, D and J gene segments. For a sequence to be retained, a match of at least six nucleotides to both a V gene segment and a J gene segment was required. Rearrangements were called productive when the CDR3 lacked stop codons and stayed in frame with V and J; all others were non-productive. CDR3 was defined by IMGT convention, running from the second conserved V-encoded cysteine to the conserved J-encoded phenylalanine. The earlier analysis of approximately 590 of the donors excluded any sequence lacking an unambiguous match to a single V gene segment. An earlier analysis of several hundred of the donors called V segments functional above 56.7% productive rearrangements and segregating when the between-donor standard deviation exceeded 5%. To diagnose cytomegalovirus status from the catalog of TCR beta chain sequences, a statistical classification framework was built. V and J gene assignment, in a later analysis, came from comparing TCR nucleotide sequences with IMGT/GENE-DB human TR gene sequences. Using the TCRdist pipeline, a later analysis assigned CDR3 sequences along with most-parsimonious VDJ recombination scenarios. A later analysis defined each TCR beta chain by its CDR3 amino acid sequence plus V-gene family, and excluded reads lacking a unique V-gene family. As a way to deal with suspected cross-contamination and a sequencing artifact, a later analysis dropped nearly 600 nucleotide sequences that were highly shared and had low generation probability. In a later analysis, a clonal expansion index was calculated for each public chain from normalized within-repertoire ranks of inferred template counts. A later analysis computed generation probabilities with a VDJ recombination model fitted to out-of-frame rearrangements, and checked the results against IGoR. In a later analysis, hypergeometric tests were used to score TCR-TCR, TCR-HLA and TCR-CMV co-occurrence, with a repertoire-size bias correction applied to TCR pairs. In a later analysis, false discovery rates were estimated by permuting HLA or CMV assignments 20 times. In a later analysis, co-occurring TCRs were grouped using DBSCAN, with TCRdist sequence similarity added in when clustering inside HLA-allele-positive subsets. For co-occurrence clustering, repertoires with fewer than 30,000 or more than 120,000 public chains were excluded, along with roughly 5 repertoires with anomalous nucleotide sharing. TCRdb provides this immuneACCESS table in a form limited to in-frame rearrangements. Some clones are lacking; in checked studies, under half of them reflect an unresolved V gene, and why the rest are absent is not known. That table is the source of V, J and clone size, and D and trimming were worked out from the DNA. Present in this sample are roughly 99,000 clones, about four fifths of which were seen just once. The ten top clones hold 2% to 3% of the sample.

The CDR3 spans 15 residues, from the cysteine through the phenylalanine. Only CDR3 DNA remains: 45 bases, in frame from the first base. According to the germline V gene, CDR1 reads SGHDT and CDR2 reads YYEEEE. Trimming accounts for 6 bases at V and 8 bases at J, while the number of junction bases matched to no gene is 11. The cohort comprised several hundred healthy bone marrow donors. All cohort members were sampled while nominally healthy, although unrecorded immune exposures were likely present. The donor was CMV seropositive and was included in the group of 250 to 300 seropositive cohort members. Each donor provided a peripheral blood sample, and peripheral blood mononuclear cells were used for TCR beta sequencing. Genomic DNA extraction from the blood cell samples was performed with the Qiagen DNeasy Blood Extraction Kit.

Material for sequencing was PBMCs. Here the chain combines TRBV5-6 and TRBJ2-3, and 11 bases in between align with TRBD2. The source of this sequence is a young man in good health and CMV-seropositive. The DNA sequence follows: TGTGCCAGCATAAAACGTAGCGGGGGGGGCGTTACGCAGTATTTT. Protein translation: CASIKRSGGGVTQYF.